These T cell receptor beta chains were read from a single sample in a study of tumor and adjacent non-tumor tissue in lung cancer. TCRdb analysed the multiplex PCR reads with MiXCR anew, one entry per CDR3 protein. The sample gives tens of thousands of distinct CDR3 sequences, approximately 65% of which show up once; roughly 18% is in the top ten. The sequenced material came from lung tumor tissue. The receptors shown here come from a man in his sixties with non-small cell lung cancer. Each CDR3 is given without its conserved first and last residue.

J: TRBJ1-2
V: TRBV6-1
CDR3: SSSESWWGDGYI

J: TRBJ2-1
V: TRBV4-3
CDR3: ASSQEGTVSNEQF

J: TRBJ1-2
V: TRBV6-1
CDR3: ASSPQGKGYT

J: TRBJ2-5
V: TRBV29-1
CDR3: SADVAGVRETQY

J: TRBJ2-2
V: TRBV5-1
CDR3: TSRIEGDAGELF

J: TRBJ1-6
V: TRBV6-2/TRBV6-3
CDR3: ASSTPRGGVESPLH

J: TRBJ1-1
V: TRBV5-1
CDR3: ASSLDLRSNEAF

J: TRBJ1-6
V: TRBV6-5
CDR3: ASSQGQWANSPIH

J: TRBJ2-1
V: TRBV10-3
CDR3: AISDPNGTTSYNEQF

J: TRBJ1-3
V: TRBV13
CDR3: ASRSYSRGLSGNTIY

J: TRBJ2-1
V: TRBV11-1
CDR3: ASSLNRGSYNEQF

J: TRBJ2-3
V: TRBV4-1
CDR3: ASSVTEGAGTDTQY

J: TRBJ2-7
V: TRBV11-3
CDR3: ASSLVGQGFYEQY

J: TRBJ1-5
V: TRBV7-9
CDR3: ASSLPGCSQPQH

J: TRBJ1-5
V: TRBV4-1
CDR3: ASSPQSGRSNQPQH

J: TRBJ2-7
V: TRBV10-3
CDR3: AISVPGGGEQY

J: TRBJ2-3
V: TRBV11-2
CDR3: ASSSGPDTQY

J: TRBJ2-3
V: TRBV4-1
CDR3: ASSQDTGELVNTQY

J: TRBJ1-2
V: TRBV12-3/TRBV12-4
CDR3: ASSGQGGIYSYT

J: TRBJ1-1
V: TRBV12-3/TRBV12-4
CDR3: SSGWALGGRGHTEAF

J: TRBJ2-1
V: TRBV4-2
CDR3: ASSHHRRLAGEANEQL

J: TRBJ1-4
V: TRBV28
CDR3: ASRGVGRTNEKLF

J: TRBJ1-2
V: TRBV29-1
CDR3: NVEVDMNYT

J: TRBJ2-7
V: TRBV7-9
CDR3: ASSVEGTSGVSEQY

J: TRBJ2-3
V: TRBV7-2
CDR3: ASSLGRDTQY

J: TRBJ2-2
V: TRBV14
CDR3: ASNQAPGPYTVELF

J: TRBJ2-2
V: TRBV20-1
CDR3: SARVVGGHGELF

J: TRBJ1-1
V: TRBV12-3/TRBV12-4
CDR3: ASSFKRLNTEAF

J: TRBJ1-2
V: TRBV13
CDR3: ASREDRGVYGYT

J: TRBJ2-5
V: TRBV6-2/TRBV6-3
CDR3: ASSSRRGMEIRY

J: TRBJ1-4
V: TRBV4-2
CDR3: ASSRAQGGTNEKLF

J: TRBJ1-5
V: TRBV7-2
CDR3: ASSLGATGNQPQH

J: TRBJ2-3
V: TRBV12-3/TRBV12-4
CDR3: AGHGSRGPPTDTQY

J: TRBJ2-1
V: TRBV6-2/TRBV6-3
CDR3: ASKGGVVINEQF

J: TRBJ2-7
V: TRBV5-4
CDR3: ASSPGQTDEHY

J: TRBJ2-2
V: TRBV6-5
CDR3: ASSGRGLTGELF

J: TRBJ2-7
V: TRBV6-5
CDR3: ASSYSGTGEQEQY

J: TRBJ1-1
V: TRBV2
CDR3: ASGGTVKTEAF

J: TRBJ2-2
V: TRBV5-4
CDR3: TSGLEAGANTGELF

J: TRBJ1-1
V: TRBV6-5
CDR3: AISFLGTSEAF

J: TRBJ2-3
V: TRBV5-4
CDR3: ASSQWDGGESTQY

J: TRBJ2-1
V: TRBV6-6
CDR3: VNSAGGEQF

J: TRBJ1-5
V: TRBV6-6
CDR3: ASSYEGQPQH

J: TRBJ2-7
V: TRBV6-1
CDR3: ASSESAPCPREEQY

J: TRBJ1-2
V: TRBV6-6
CDR3: ASSFTEEWDGYT

J: TRBJ2-1
V: TRBV20-1
CDR3: SARDRSHNEQF

J: TRBJ2-6
V: TRBV6-2/TRBV6-3
CDR3: ASRDTSSGANVLA

J: TRBJ2-2
V: TRBV14
CDR3: ASSQESVTGELF

J: TRBJ2-3
V: TRBV29-1
CDR3: SERQGAADMQY

J: TRBJ1-6
V: TRBV6-5
CDR3: ASSYSGTGSSYNSPLH

J: TRBJ2-2
V: TRBV12-3/TRBV12-4
CDR3: ASSFRQSVELF